A selection of T cell receptor beta chains follows, all from one sample in a study of PD-1 blockade in classical Hodgkin lymphoma. The method was immunoSEQ multiplex PCR; TCRdb's version includes in-frame clones alone and lacks a portion of them. The sample consists of 15,000 to 20,000 clones, 70% to 90% of them appearing once. The source was CD4+ T cells from blood, collected at baseline. The receptor set was obtained from a human donor with classical Hodgkin lymphoma. The CDR3 runs from the conserved cysteine through the conserved F or W. Not every row has a clone size; where given, it reads once, few, many or a size class.

v_gene: TRBV11-2; j_gene: TRBJ1-3; len: 16; abundance: -; CDR3aa: CASSLNSLWAGNTIYF
v_gene: TRBV7-2; j_gene: TRBJ2-1; len: 15; abundance: -; CDR3aa: CASSPRGGPYNEQFF
v_gene: TRBV7-6; j_gene: TRBJ1-2; len: 17; abundance: -; CDR3aa: CASSLEPGQGAGYGYTF
v_gene: TRBV6-6; j_gene: TRBJ1-4; len: 15; abundance: -; CDR3aa: CASSPLGSRGEKLFF
v_gene: TRBV5-4; j_gene: TRBJ2-7; len: 14; abundance: -; CDR3aa: CASSFDQGSYEQYF
v_gene: TRBV5-1; j_gene: TRBJ2-2; len: 16; abundance: once; CDR3aa: CASSWRTTSGIRELFF
v_gene: TRBV6-6; j_gene: TRBJ2-7; len: 14; abundance: -; CDR3aa: CASSSTGDGHEQYF
v_gene: TRBV19; j_gene: TRBJ1-1; len: 15; abundance: -; CDR3aa: CASSIWWDRVNEAFF
v_gene: TRBV5-1; j_gene: TRBJ2-5; len: 15; abundance: -; CDR3aa: CASSLGTGRQETQYF
v_gene: TRBV5-5; j_gene: TRBJ2-3; len: 13; abundance: -; CDR3aa: CASSLAGEDTQYF
v_gene: TRBV29-1; j_gene: TRBJ2-7; len: 13; abundance: -; CDR3aa: CSVYTGSSYEQYF
v_gene: TRBV19; j_gene: TRBJ2-1; len: 15; abundance: -; CDR3aa: CASSILAGSGNEQFF
v_gene: TRBV6-5; j_gene: TRBJ2-3; len: 15; abundance: -; CDR3aa: CASSLREEGTDTQYF
v_gene: TRBV10-3; j_gene: TRBJ2-3; len: 15; abundance: -; CDR3aa: CAISLAGGGTDTQYF